This TCR beta chain was captured in a study of neurological immune-mediated disorders. V lost 7 bases to trimming and J lost 3 bases, with 16 bases between them. CDR3 length: 15 amino acids. Germline loops: CDR1 SGHTA, CDR2 FQGNSA. The sorted libraries took about a million CD4+ or CD8+ T cells. The cDNA came from 5'RACE, which used 10-nucleotide random UMIs. Every sequencing run returned over 190 million TCR-beta sequences, which were derived from 15-18 subjects. MiXCR was run by TCRdb on the 5' RACE reads, yielding one entry per CDR3 protein. This table holds about 18,000 distinct CDR3 sequences, roughly 3.2% found once. This clonotype came up many times.

What was sequenced was CD8+ T cells from blood. This clonotype was sampled from a woman in her 40s in good health. This sequence joins TRBV7-2 and TRBJ2-1, with a tentative D call TRBD1 (7 bases). Here the CDR3 reads CASTAEGAHYNEQFF. CDR3 DNA: TGTGCCAGCACCGCGGAGGGGGCCCACTACAATGAGCAGTTCTTC.